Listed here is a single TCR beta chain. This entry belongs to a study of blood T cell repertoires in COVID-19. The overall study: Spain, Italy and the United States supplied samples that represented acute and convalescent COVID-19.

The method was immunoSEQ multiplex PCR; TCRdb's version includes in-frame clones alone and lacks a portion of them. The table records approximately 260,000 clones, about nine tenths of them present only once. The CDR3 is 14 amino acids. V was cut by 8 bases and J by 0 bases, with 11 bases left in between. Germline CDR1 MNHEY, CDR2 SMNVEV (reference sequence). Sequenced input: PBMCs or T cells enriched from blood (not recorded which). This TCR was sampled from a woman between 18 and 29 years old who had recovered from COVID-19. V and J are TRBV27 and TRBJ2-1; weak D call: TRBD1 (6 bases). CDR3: CASRRGSSYNEQFF. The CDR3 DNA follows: TGTGCCAGCCGCAGGGGCAGCTCCTACAATGAGCAGTTCTTC.